This paragraph covers one T cell receptor beta chain sequence. Its cognate antigen is unknown. Use of 60 Vbeta and 13 Jbeta primers characterized the PCR. Some clones are missing from TCRdb's copy, which holds only in-frame ones; the method was immunoSEQ multiplex PCR. The data contain 130,000 to 150,000 clones, approximately 80% of them singletons. Looked up from germline, CDR1 is MNHNS and CDR2 is SASEGT. This CDR3 contains 13 residues. V shed 3 bases and J shed 2 bases, with 8 bases lying between them. These data come from a study of cytomegalovirus exposure and HLA in healthy donors. Study results and limitations: It is likely that the observed cluster of highly shared sequence variants was a sequencing artifact. One later analysis reportedly identified an Asian-associated ancestry cluster that showed fewer N-insertions than the approximately 700-donor mean.

This TCR came from a man aged 18-30 years in good health and CMV-seronegative. Sequencing input: PBMCs. V and J are TRBV6-1 and TRBJ2-7; no reliable D call. Here the CDR3 DNA reads TGTGCCAGCAGTGAGAGTCAAACCTACGAGCAGTACTTC. It yields the protein CASSESQTYEQYF.